A single sample gave rise to the 30 T cell receptor beta chains below, sequenced in a study of memory CD4+ T cells and cytomegalovirus serostatus. Assay used: immunoSEQ multiplex PCR; TCRdb lists only in-frame clones, some missing. The top ten hold about 1% of the sample, which has about 64,000 clones, over 60% seen once. Single viable CD3+CD4+CD8-CD45RO+ cells were sorted as the memory CD4+ T cells. What was sequenced was memory CD4+ T cells from blood. Receptors originate from an adult in good health and CMV-seronegative.

The V call is TRBV7-9, the J call TRBJ1-1; D is undetermined. This CDR3 contains 12 residues. Germline CDR1 and CDR2: SEHNR and FQNEAQ (reference sequence). With 5 bases removed from V and 4 bases from J, the gap between germline ends came to 8 bases. CDR3 nucleotides: TGTGCCAGCAGCCACCACAGCACTGAAGCTTTCTTT. Translating gives CASSHHSTEAFF.

The gene calls are TRBV7-9 and TRBJ2-3; tentatively, D is TRBD2 (6 bases). V shed 5 bases and J shed 2 bases, with 14 bases lying between them. The CDR3 length is 15 residues. Germline lookup yields CDR1 SEHNR and CDR2 FQNEAQ (reference sequence). As DNA, the CDR3 is TGTGCCAGCAGCCTCGGTAGGGACTTCACAGATACGCAGTATTTT. This translates into CASSLGRDFTDTQYF.

The chain combines TRBV27 with TRBJ2-3; 8 bases align to TRBD2. The CDR3 is made up of 16 amino acids. Germline values: CDR1 MNHEY, CDR2 SMNVEV (reference sequence). V gave up 5 bases and J gave up 1 base; unmatched junction bases: 8. CDR3: CASSREGAGGTDTQYF. CDR3 coding DNA: TGTGCCAGCAGTCGAGAAGGAGCGGGAGGCACAGATACGCAGTATTTT.

This rearrangement joins TRBV18 to TRBJ2-7; tentative D call: TRBD2 (6 bases). Germline CDR1 is KGHSH and CDR2 is LQKENI. Trimming cost V 2 bases and J 4 bases, with 15 bases left between them. The CDR3 extends over 15 amino acids. The CDR3 DNA follows: TGTGCCAGCTCACCATCTAGGGAGCGGGTTTACGAGCAGTACTTC. Its protein is CASSPSRERVYEQYF.

The rearrangement joins TRBV11-2 to TRBJ2-3; D is uncertain. Germline assignment: CDR1 SGHAT and CDR2 FQNNGV. This CDR3 contains 14 residues. Trimming took off 5 bases at V and 2 bases at J, with 11 bases between the two ends. CDR3 protein: CASSLSLATDTQYF. CDR3 in DNA: TGTGCCAGCAGCCTCAGTCTCGCCACAGATACGCAGTATTTT.

This rearrangement joins TRBV15 to TRBJ2-2; TRBD1 aligns across 10 bases. Germline-derived CDR1 and CDR2 are LNHNV and YYDKDF (reference sequence). CDR3 length: 16 amino acids. Trimming cost V 5 bases and J 4 bases; bases outside gene matches: 7. CDR3 DNA sequence: TGTGCCACCAGCGGTGGTGGGACAGGGGTCACCGGGGAGCTGTTTTTT. It translates to CATSGGGTGVTGELFF.

This chain links TRBV7-9 with TRBJ1-2; D perhaps matches TRBD1 (5 bases). The CDR3 sequence is 14 residues long. Trimming stripped 3 bases from V and 4 bases from J, with 12 bases between. The germline gives CDR1 SEHNR, CDR2 FQNEAQ (reference sequence). For the CDR3, the DNA is TGTGCCAGCAGCTTGACGGTTGGGGGCTATGGCTACACCTTC. The encoded protein is CASSLTVGGYGYTF.

The chain uses TRBV5-4 and TRBJ2-5, with D possibly being TRBD2 (6 bases). This CDR3 has 14 residues. CDR1 is SGHNT and CDR2 is YYREEE in the germline V gene (reference sequence). Trimming pared 4 bases from V and 1 base from J, leaving 11 bases between. The CDR3 region has the DNA TGTGCCAGCAGCCGACTCGGGGGCCAAGAGACCCAGTACTTC. This translates into CASSRLGGQETQYF.

This chain uses TRBV27 with TRBJ1-1; 11 bases are a match to TRBD1. The trim removed 6 bases at V and 6 bases at J, leaving 3 bases unmatched. CDR3 size: 13 residues. Germline CDR1 and CDR2: MNHEY and SMNVEV (reference sequence). CDR3 residues: CASRGQGGAEAFF. The DNA for the CDR3 is TGTGCCAGCAGGGGACAGGGGGGAGCTGAAGCTTTCTTT.

The chain couples TRBV6-6 to TRBJ1-1; 7 bases agree with TRBD1. Germline loops: CDR1 MNHNY, CDR2 SVGAGI (reference sequence). Trimming removed 6 bases from V and 0 bases from J; junction bases left unmatched: 4. This CDR3 is 14 amino acids long. Here the CDR3 DNA reads TGTGCCAGCAGCTTGGGACAGATGAACACTGAAGCTTTCTTT. Its protein product is CASSLGQMNTEAFF.

The V gene is TRBV19, the J gene TRBJ2-7; D possibly corresponds to TRBD1 (5 bases). There are 15 residues in the CDR3. Germline V gene lookup returns CDR1 LNHDA and CDR2 SQIVND (reference sequence). V lost 1 base and J 3 bases, leaving 13 bases between the germline ends. The CDR3 loop is CASSIGSETVYEQYF. Here the CDR3 DNA reads TGTGCCAGTAGTATAGGGTCTGAGACAGTCTACGAGCAGTACTTC.

This chain joins TRBV5-4 and TRBJ2-1, with D possibly called TRBD1 or TRBD2 (7 bases each). Germline values: CDR1 SGHNT, CDR2 YYREEE (reference sequence). Trimming cost V 4 bases and J 3 bases, with 17 bases left between them. The length of the CDR3 is 16 residues. The CDR3 DNA is TGTGCCAGCAGCAGATCCCAGGGGGGGAGCTACAATGAGCAGTTCTTC. Protein product: CASSRSQGGSYNEQFF.

The genes are TRBV7-3 and TRBJ2-5; perhaps D is TRBD1 or TRBD2 (5 bases each). CDR1 is SGHTA, CDR2 FQGTGA, per germline. V gave up 6 bases and J gave up 4 bases, with 15 bases separating them. This CDR3 comprises 14 residues. CDR3 loop: CASSLHGDAETQYF. The DNA of the CDR3 is TGTGCCAGCAGTTTACATGGGGACGCAGAGACCCAGTACTTC.

The chain links TRBV18 to TRBJ2-6; 7 bases line up with TRBD2. The CDR3 is made up of 19 amino acids. Looked up from germline, CDR1 is KGHSH and CDR2 is LQKENI. Trimming cost V 3 bases and J 0 bases; bases outside gene matches: 11. The CDR3 region is CASSPLGTSVGSGANVLTF. CDR3 DNA sequence: TGTGCCAGCTCACCCTTGGGAACTAGCGTTGGCTCTGGGGCCAACGTCCTGACTTTC.

The V and J genes are TRBV28 and TRBJ1-2; TRBD1 agrees at 7 bases. The CDR3 consists of 16 residues. The germline gives CDR1 MDHEN, CDR2 SYDVKM. V lost 4 bases and J lost 4; bases outside the gene matches: 12. This CDR3 reads CASSSPADRRPYGYTF. CDR3 nucleotides: TGTGCCAGCAGTTCCCCTGCGGACAGGAGACCCTATGGCTACACCTTC.

J is TRBJ2-2 and V is TRBV5-6; weak D call: TRBD2 (5 bases). In germline, CDR1 is SGHDT, CDR2 YYEEEE. This CDR3 has 17 residues. The ends were cut back, 4 bases at V and 1 base at J, with 17 bases in the middle. In nucleotides, the CDR3 is TGTGCCAGCAGCCCGCGGCTCAGTCGGGGGAACACCGGGGAGCTGTTTTTT. Amino acid sequence: CASSPRLSRGNTGELFF. Full variable domain (rest looked up from reference TRBV5-6 and TRBJ2-2): DAGVTQSPTHLIKTRGQQVTLRCSPKSGHDTVSWYQQALGQGPQFIFQYYEEEERQRGNFPDRFSGHQFPNYSSELNVNALLLGDSALYLCASSPRLSRGNTGELFFGEGSRLTVL.

This sequence joins TRBV19 and TRBJ2-7; the match to TRBD1 covers 7 bases. The V gene's germline CDR1 is LNHDA and CDR2 SQIVND (reference sequence). The CDR3 sequence is 14 residues long. With 5 bases clipped from V and 4 bases from J, the junction kept 8 bases outside the gene matches. The CDR3 loop reads CASSRQGATYEQYF. CDR3 in DNA: TGTGCCAGTAGTCGACAGGGTGCGACGTACGAGCAGTACTTC.

The rearrangement joins TRBV6-5 to TRBJ1-5; no clear D gene. The ends were cut back, 2 bases at V and 5 bases at J, with 7 bases in the middle. Per germline, CDR1 MNHEY and CDR2 SVGAGI. The CDR3 runs 13 residues. The DNA for the CDR3 is TGTGCCAGCAGTTACGGCTTAGATCAGCCCCAGCATTTT. Protein sequence: CASSYGLDQPQHF.

V is TRBV29-1 and J is TRBJ1-2; D remains ambiguous. Germline V gene data show CDR1 as SQVTM and CDR2 as ANQGSEA. CDR3 length: 13 amino acids. V lost 7 bases, J lost 2 bases, and 14 bases lay in between. CDR3 DNA: TGCAGCGCCGGAGTCGGTACCAACTATGGCTACACCTTC. Protein: CSAGVGTNYGYTF. Using reference TRBV29-1 and TRBJ1-2 for the parts outside the CDR3, the full variable domain is SAVISQKPSRDICQRGTSLTIQCQVDSQVTMMFWYRQQPGQSLTLIATANQGSEATYESGFVIDKFPISRPNLTFSTLTVSNMSPEDSSIYLCSAGVGTNYGYTFGSGTRLTVV.

CDR3 residues: CASMPQAGPAYNEQFF. CDR3 nucleotides: TGTGCCAGCATGCCTCAAGCGGGACCCGCCTACAATGAGCAGTTCTTC. The chain has TRBV27 and TRBJ2-1; 7 positions match TRBD2. V was clipped by 7 bases and J by 2 bases; unmatched bases: 11. This CDR3 region has 16 residues. Germline-derived CDR1 and CDR2 are MNHEY and SMNVEV (reference sequence).

The chain has TRBV4-3 and TRBJ2-5; D tentatively fits TRBD1 or TRBD2 (5 bases each). CDR3 length: 17 residues. The germline V and J ends were trimmed by 1 base and 5 bases, with 20 bases remaining between them. Looked up from germline, CDR1 is LGHNA and CDR2 is YSLEER. The CDR3 DNA reads as TGCGCCAGCAGCCAAGTCTACGGGAACCAGGGTACCGAGACCCAGTACTTC. Translation: CASSQVYGNQGTETQYF.

The CDR3 coding sequence is TGCGCCAGCAGCCCCTGGGAGACCCAGTACTTC. Translating gives CASSPWETQYF. The V and J genes are TRBV4-3 and TRBJ2-5; D not resolved. The ends were cut back, 4 bases at V and 5 bases at J, with 5 bases in the middle. The V gene's germline CDR1 is LGHNA and CDR2 YSLEER. This CDR3 spans 11 amino acids.

As to this clone: A junction boundary mismatches the germline segment, possibly from a read error. The chain uses TRBV7-7 and TRBJ2-5; 9 nucleotides agree with TRBD1. The V gene's germline CDR1 is SSHAT and CDR2 FNYEAQ (reference sequence). The CDR3 loop spans 16 amino acids. In nucleotides, the CDR3 is TGTGCTAGCAGCCCCCAGGAGGGACAGGGCCAAGAGACCCAGTACTTC. Amino acids: CASSPQEGQGQETQYF.

The count of this clone is one. The gene calls are TRBV2 and TRBJ2-6; possibly TRBD1 for D (5 bases). Germline values: CDR1 SNHLY, CDR2 FYNNEI. CDR3 length: 16 amino acids. Trimming removed 9 bases at V and 0 bases at J, with 15 bases between. CDR3 protein: CARYQTTDSGANVLTF. The CDR3 DNA reads TGTGCCAGATATCAGACGACAGACTCTGGGGCCAACGTCCTGACTTTC. Looking up the rest from reference TRBV2 and TRBJ2-6 gives the full variable domain: EPEVTQTPSHQVTQMGQEVILRCVPISNHLYFYWYRQILGQKVEFLVSFYNNEISEKSEIFDDQFSVERPDGSNFTLKIRSTKLEDSAMYFCARYQTTDSGANVLTFGAGSRLTVL.

The rearrangement uses TRBV6-5 and TRBJ2-3, with D unclear. Trimming took off 10 bases at V and 1 base at J, with 12 bases between the two ends. The CDR3 contains 13 residues. Germline V lookup: CDR1 MNHEY, CDR2 SVGAGI. The CDR3 reads CATLGAGTDTQYF. The CDR3 nucleotides read TGTGCCACCCTTGGAGCTGGCACAGATACGCAGTATTTT.

This rearrangement joins TRBV7-9 to TRBJ1-2, with 7 bases lining up with TRBD1. This CDR3 comprises 14 residues. Trimming cost V 2 bases and J 8 bases; bases outside gene matches: 8. Germline-derived CDR1 and CDR2 are SEHNR and FQNEAQ (reference sequence). CDR3 sequence reads: CASSLTGELDGYTF. CDR3 nucleotide sequence: TGTGCCAGCAGCTTAACAGGGGAGCTCGACGGCTACACCTTC.

This chain connects TRBV4-2 to TRBJ1-5; D remains ambiguous. The CDR3 is 13 amino acids. Germline CDR1 is LGHNA and CDR2 is YNFKEQ. V shed 6 bases and J shed 10 bases, with 16 bases lying between them. The CDR3 sequence: CASSSLSGYPQHF. CDR3 nucleotides: TGTGCCAGCAGTTCTCTCTCTGGTTATCCCCAGCATTTT.

V usage is TRBV30 and J usage is TRBJ1-2; no definite D call. V was pared by 3 bases and J by 6 bases, with 14 bases between. The CDR3 sequence is 13 residues long. Germline V gene data show CDR1 as GTSNPN and CDR2 as SVGIG (reference sequence). CDR3 DNA sequence: TGTGCCTGGAGCGATTTCCGGTACAATGGCTACACCTTC. Amino acids: CAWSDFRYNGYTF. Together with reference TRBV30 and TRBJ1-2, the CDR3 gives the full variable domain: SQTIHQWPATLVQPVGSPLSLECTVEGTSNPNLYWYRQAAGRGLQLLFYSVGIGQISSEVPQNLSASRPQDRQFILSSKKLLLSDSGFYLCAWSDFRYNGYTFGSGTRLTVV.

The sample holds a few counts of this clone. The chain joins TRBV7-2 to TRBJ2-3; D is perhaps TRBD1 (5 bases). Germline CDR1 SGHTA, CDR2 FQGNSA. The CDR3 length is 13 residues. Trimming pared 5 bases from V and 5 bases from J, leaving 11 bases between. The CDR3, as DNA: TGTGCCAGCAGCCTTCGGACACTAGATACGCAGTATTTT. The encoded protein is CASSLRTLDTQYF.

The rearrangement joins TRBV4-3 to TRBJ2-1; possibly TRBD2 for D (5 bases). V was shortened by 2 bases and J by 10 bases, with 24 bases between the two germline ends. From germline, CDR1 is LGHNA and CDR2 YSLEER. The length of the CDR3 is 17 residues. CDR3 nucleotides: TGCGCCAGCAGCCAAATTTTCAGAGGGCGAGAGGGCGACGAGCAGTTCTTC. This sequence encodes CASSQIFRGREGDEQFF.